The clone carrying this T cell receptor (beta chain) was seen repeatedly, ten times or more. Its cognate antigen is unknown. 5'RACE employing 10-nucleotide random UMIs yielded the cDNA. TCRdb independently ran MiXCR on the 5' RACE reads; one entry per CDR3 protein. Among roughly 34,000 distinct CDR3 sequences listed, about an eighth were seen once. This entry is derived from a study of neurological immune-mediated disorders. The CDR3 extends over 14 amino acids. The V gene lost 1 base and the J gene lost 3 bases, with 9 bases spanning the gap. Germline CDR1 is SGHTA and CDR2 is FQGNSA. The time point was: longitudinal time-point 2. PBMCs numbering 2 million and stored at -80 C yielded the unsorted libraries. Study-wide points: Among expanded clones, no CDR3 amino acid sequences were shared across subjects, a pattern suggesting private repertoires in all groups. Multiple sclerosis patients had less TCR clonal expansion than even healthy controls, unlike HTLV-1-associated myelopathy.

The source of this sequence is a woman aged 35 to 49 in good health. V usage is TRBV7-2 and J usage is TRBJ1-2; perhaps TRBD1 as D (6 bases). Material for sequencing was PBMCs. As DNA, the CDR3 is TGTGCCAGCAGCTTAGATAGGACAGACTATGGCTACACCTTC. Protein product: CASSLDRTDYGYTF.